This T cell receptor (beta chain) was identified in a study of blood T cells in healthy people across ages. The study, taken as a whole, reports: Diversity was higher, and naive CD4+ cells more numerous, in long-lived donors than in aged donors.

The use of a sample-barcoded 5' primer and a J-beta primer mix characterized a second PCR of roughly 7 to 12 cycles. TCRdb reprocessed the 5' RACE reads with MiXCR, giving one entry per CDR3 protein. The repertoire has hundreds of thousands of distinct CDR3 sequences, approximately 30% of them found once; the top ten carry around 14%. Each donor supplied approximately 10 milliliters of peripheral blood. This clonotype was detected ten times or more. Its target is not known. The germline CDR1 and CDR2 sequences are SGHTA and FQGNSA. The CDR3 runs to 14 residues. The J segment lost 2 bases and the V segment lost 6 bases, leaving 2 bases of the junction unmatched.

Specimen: blood. This receptor was identified in a woman of 80 years or more in good health. This rearrangement joins TRBV7-2 to TRBJ2-5; the match to TRBD2 covers 11 bases. The CDR3 protein is CASRVAGGQETQYF. CDR3 coding DNA: TGTGCCAGCAGAGTAGCGGGGGGGCAAGAGACCCAGTACTTC.